The rows below give T cell receptor beta chains drawn from one sample of a study of somatic mutations in cytotoxic T cells in rheumatoid arthritis. Generated by immunoSEQ multiplex PCR, the TCRdb table keeps only in-frame clones and is missing some. The data show more than 15,000 clones, around 70% seen once. Sequenced sample: CD8+ T cells sorted from blood. These receptors all come from a woman in her sixties or seventies in good health. The CDR3 runs from the conserved cysteine through the conserved F or W. D genes are given only for firm matches. Not every row has a clone size; where given, it reads once, few, many or a size class.

cdr3_aa	cdr3_nt	cdr3_length	v_call	j_call	clone_size	d_call
CASSEGVNTGELFF	TGTGCCAGCAGTGAAGGGGTAAACACCGGGGAGCTGTTTTTT	14	TRBV6-1	TRBJ2-2	NA	NA
CASQMGENEQFF	TGTGCCAGCCAGATGGGGGAGAATGAGCAGTTCTTC	12	TRBV9	TRBJ2-1	NA	NA
CASSTREGRLTEAFF	TGTGCCAGCAGTACGCGGGAAGGTAGGTTGACTGAAGCTTTCTTT	15	TRBV6-1	TRBJ1-1	NA	NA
CASSFGGPPAFF	TGTGCCAGCAGCTTCGGGGGCCCCCCCGCTTTCTTT	12	TRBV5-5	TRBJ1-1	NA	NA
CASSFDRSYEQYF	TGTGCCAGCAGCTTCGATAGATCCTACGAGCAGTACTTC	13	TRBV7-9	TRBJ2-7	NA	NA
CASGSSSADYEQYF	TGTGCTAGTGGTTCTTCATCAGCGGATTACGAGCAGTACTTC	14	TRBV12-5	TRBJ2-7	NA	NA
CASSPLGEKLFF	TGTGCCAGCAGCCCTTTGGGTGAAAAACTGTTTTTT	12	TRBV27	TRBJ1-4	NA	NA
CASRSDLNTEAFF	TGTGCCAGCAGGTCCGACTTGAACACTGAAGCTTTCTTT	13	TRBV5-5	TRBJ1-1	NA	NA
CASKAPGQFYEQYF	TGTGCCAGCAAGGCTCCGGGACAGTTCTACGAGCAGTACTTC	14	TRBV6-5	TRBJ2-7	NA	TRBD1
CASSPPGAYEQYF	TGTGCCAGCAGTCCACCGGGGGCCTACGAGCAGTACTTC	13	TRBV27	TRBJ2-7	few	NA
CASSPSGFDTEAFF	TGTGCCAGCAGCCCTTCAGGGTTCGACACTGAAGCTTTCTTT	14	TRBV27	TRBJ1-1	NA	NA
CASSLFRGGNQPQHF	TGTGCCAGCAGTTTATTCAGGGGAGGCAATCAGCCCCAGCATTTT	15	TRBV28	TRBJ1-5	NA	NA
CASSGRKWAFF	TGTGCCAGCAGTGGCCGGAAGTGGGCGTTCTTC	11	TRBV2	TRBJ2-1	NA	NA
CASSPEGADTEAFF	TGTGCCAGCAGCCCCGAGGGGGCCGACACTGAAGCTTTCTTT	14	TRBV9	TRBJ1-1	NA	TRBD1
CASSQVQNTEAFF	TGCGCCAGCAGCCAAGTACAGAACACTGAAGCTTTCTTT	13	TRBV4-1	TRBJ1-1	NA	NA
CASSSTGREQYF	TGTGCCAGCAGTTCGACAGGGCGCGAGCAGTACTTC	12	TRBV6-5	TRBJ2-7	once	TRBD1
CASSLRQGPLNEQFF	TGTGCCAGCAGCTTGAGGCAGGGTCCCCTGAATGAGCAGTTCTTC	15	TRBV5-6	TRBJ2-1	NA	NA
CATRGSGDYNEQFF	TGCGCCACTCGGGGTAGCGGAGACTACAATGAGCAGTTCTTC	14	TRBV4-1	TRBJ2-1	NA	NA
CASSLSGRGDTEAFF	TGTGCCAGCAGTTTATCGGGAAGAGGGGACACTGAAGCTTTCTTT	15	TRBV28	TRBJ1-1	NA	NA
CASSLGANQPQHF	TGTGCCAGCAGCTTGGGGGCTAATCAGCCCCAGCATTTT	13	TRBV5-6	TRBJ1-5	NA	NA
CASSVGTTGPLYF	TGTGCCAGCAGCGTAGGAACCACTGGGCCTTTGTACTTC	13	TRBV9	TRBJ2-7	once	NA
CACREDTEVYEQYF	TGTGCCTGTAGGGAGGACACGGAGGTCTACGAGCAGTACTTC	14	TRBV30	TRBJ2-7	NA	NA
CASSILPPVTEAFF	TGTGCCAGTAGTATTCTCCCCCCGGTGACTGAAGCTTTCTTT	14	TRBV19	TRBJ1-1	NA	NA
CASSFGPAYEQYF	TGTGCCAGCAGTTTCGGCCCGGCCTACGAGCAGTACTTC	13	TRBV27	TRBJ2-7	NA	NA
CASSLPRRDRGYGYTF	TGTGCCAGCAGCTTGCCCCGACGGGACAGAGGGTATGGCTACACCTTC	16	TRBV5-5	TRBJ1-2	NA	TRBD1
CSVEGLAVNEQFF	TGCAGCGTTGAAGGACTAGCGGTCAATGAGCAGTTCTTC	13	TRBV29-1	TRBJ2-1	NA	TRBD2
CASSVSGDRVRETQYF	TGTGCCAGCAGCGTGAGCGGCGACAGGGTGAGAGAGACCCAGTACTTC	16	TRBV9	TRBJ2-5	few	TRBD1
CASSLDGIGATEAFF	TGTGCCAGCAGTTTAGATGGGATTGGGGCCACTGAAGCTTTCTTT	15	TRBV27	TRBJ1-1	NA	NA
CASSYLTSGGNEQFF	TGTGCCAGCAGTTACTTGACCAGCGGGGGGAATGAGCAGTTCTTC	15	TRBV6-5	TRBJ2-1	NA	TRBD2
CASSLAGTDRNQPQHF	TGTGCCAGCAGCTTAGCGGGGACGGACCGCAATCAGCCCCAGCATTTT	16	TRBV7-8	TRBJ1-5	few	NA
CSVEDQGRRNEQFF	TGCAGCGTTGAAGATCAAGGTCGCCGGAATGAGCAGTTCTTC	14	TRBV29-1	TRBJ2-1	NA	NA
CASSVAGTGGTGELFF	TGTGCCAGCAGCGTAGCCGGGACAGGGGGGACCGGGGAGCTGTTTTTT	16	TRBV9	TRBJ2-2	NA	TRBD1
CASSIPGQGRGAFF	TGTGCCAGCAGTATACCGGGACAGGGGCGAGGAGCTTTCTTT	14	TRBV7-9	TRBJ1-1	NA	TRBD1
CASSYSRRVDYTF	TGTGCCAGCAGTTACTCTCGAAGGGTAGACTACACCTTC	13	TRBV6-5	TRBJ1-2	NA	NA
CSAGHEQYF	TGCAGTGCGGGGCACGAGCAGTACTTC	9	TRBV20-1	TRBJ2-7	once	NA
CAISDFRDSGYEQYF	TGTGCCATCAGTGATTTCCGGGACTCCGGCTACGAGCAGTACTTC	15	TRBV10-3	TRBJ2-7	NA	NA
CSVEEEGSYNEQFF	TGCAGCGTTGAGGAAGAGGGATCCTACAATGAGCAGTTCTTC	14	TRBV29-1	TRBJ2-1	NA	NA
CASSGYDEQFF	TGTGCCAGCAGCGGCTATGATGAGCAGTTCTTC	11	TRBV9	TRBJ2-1	NA	NA
CASSFRGYEQYF	TGTGCCAGCAGCTTCAGGGGCTACGAGCAGTACTTC	12	TRBV5-6	TRBJ2-7	NA	NA
CASSLASTNLLNQYF	TGTGCCAGCAGCTTAGCGTCCACAAACTTATTAAACCAGTACTTC	15	TRBV7-6	TRBJ2-5	few	NA
CASSYSPGLNTEAFF	TGTGCCAGCAGTTACTCCCCCGGATTGAACACTGAAGCTTTCTTT	15	TRBV6-5	TRBJ1-1	once	NA
CASTPGFNNEQFF	TGCGCCAGCACACCGGGATTCAACAATGAGCAGTTCTTC	13	TRBV5-1	TRBJ2-1	NA	NA
CASSPGASTDTQYF	TGTGCCAGCAGCCCCGGGGCTAGCACAGATACGCAGTATTTT	14	TRBV7-9	TRBJ2-3	NA	NA
CASSLSSTDTQYF	TGTGCCAGCAGTTTATCTAGCACAGATACGCAGTATTTT	13	TRBV27	TRBJ2-3	NA	NA
CASRGTVYEQYF	TGTGCCAGCAGGGGGACAGTCTACGAGCAGTACTTC	12	TRBV27	TRBJ2-7	few	TRBD1
CAWSPTGELFF	TGTGCCTGGAGTCCCACCGGGGAGCTGTTTTTT	11	TRBV30	TRBJ2-2	NA	NA
CASSQDGVTEAFF	TGTGCCAGCAGCCAAGATGGGGTAACTGAAGCTTTCTTT	13	TRBV4-2	TRBJ1-1	few	NA
CASSIGSSYEQYF	TGTGCCAGCAGCATTGGGAGTTCCTACGAGCAGTACTTC	13	TRBV5-4	TRBJ2-7	NA	NA
CASSPSTSGGSIQYF	TGTGCCAGCAGCCCATCTACTAGCGGGGGGAGCATTCAGTACTTC	15	TRBV4-2	TRBJ2-4	once	TRBD2
CASSQAGQGPTNEKLFF	TGCGCCAGCAGCCAAGCGGGACAGGGCCCAACTAATGAAAAACTGTTTTTT	17	TRBV4-1	TRBJ1-4	NA	TRBD1
CASSHQDSYFGHEQYF	TGTGCCAGCAGTCACCAGGACTCTTACTTTGGGCACGAGCAGTACTTC	16	TRBV27	TRBJ2-7	NA	NA
CASKGGRGPYGYTF	TGTGCCAGCAAGGGGGGCAGGGGGCCCTATGGCTACACCTTC	14	TRBV6-1	TRBJ1-2	NA	TRBD1
CASSLGRATEAFF	TGTGCCAGCAGTTTGGGCAGGGCGACTGAAGCTTTCTTT	13	TRBV27	TRBJ1-1	NA	NA